This is a list of T cell receptor beta chains from one sample in a study of T cells in Graves' hyperthyroidism and ophthalmopathy. TCRdb ran MiXCR on the multiplex PCR reads and lists one entry per CDR3 protein. This table holds some 570,000 distinct CDR3 sequences, 17% found once. Sequenced: blood. The receptors shown here come from a woman under 30 with Graves' ophthalmopathy. CDR3s include the opening cysteine and the closing phenylalanine or tryptophan. The order of the fields is D gene, clone size, V gene, J gene, CDR3 DNA, CDR3 protein. A D gene is named only where the DNA matches it firmly. Some rows have no size entry. The others give once, few or many, or a class for an expanded clone.

>.|.|TRBV6-2/TRBV6-3|TRBJ1-5
TGTGCCAGCACCAGCCCAGGGTATGGCAATCAGCCCCAGCATTTT
CASTSPGYGNQPQHF
>.|many|TRBV6-2/TRBV6-3|TRBJ2-1
TGTGCCACCACGCCGACTAGCTCCTACAATGAGCAGTTCTTC
CATTPTSSYNEQFF
>.|few|TRBV24-1|TRBJ2-1
TGTGCCACCAGTGCCAAGGAATTACATAAGAATGAGCAGTTCTTC
CATSAKELHKNEQFF
>.|.|TRBV20-1|TRBJ2-1
TGCAGTGCTAGAGTAGGGGCCGGGACCTACAATGAGCAGTTCTTC
CSARVGAGTYNEQFF
>.|.|TRBV6-2/TRBV6-3|TRBJ2-1
TGTGCCAGCAGTTACATCGAACTTTACAATGAGCAGTTCTTC
CASSYIELYNEQFF
>.|.|TRBV25-1|TRBJ1-2
TGTGCCAGCAGTGATACTAAGCGAGCTAACTATGGCTACACCTTC
CASSDTKRANYGYTF
>TRBD2|many|TRBV7-2|TRBJ2-3
TGTGCCAGCAGAGCCTCTAGCGGGACCCTCACAGATACGCAGTATTTT
CASRASSGTLTDTQYF
>.|many|TRBV9|TRBJ1-1
TGTGCCAGCAGCGTAGCTGGAGACTACACTGAAGCTTTCTTT
CASSVAGDYTEAFF
>.|many|TRBV7-8|TRBJ2-1
TGTGCCAGCAGCTCATTGGCTGGTGAGCAGTTCTTC
CASSSLAGEQFF
>TRBD1|.|TRBV4-1|TRBJ1-2
TGCGCCAGCAGCCAAGTTCAGGGGGACAACTATGGCTACACCTTC
CASSQVQGDNYGYTF
>.|many|TRBV7-6|TRBJ2-7
TGTGCCAGCAGCTTCACGCGGGACAGCCTGTACGAGCAGTACTTC
CASSFTRDSLYEQYF
>.|.|TRBV27|TRBJ1-1
TGTGCCAGCAGTTTATCGGGGGCGAGCACTGAAGCTTTCTTT
CASSLSGASTEAFF
>TRBD2|.|TRBV27|TRBJ2-1
TGTGCCAGCAGTGATCCGGGACTAGCGGAGACTAATGAGCAGTTCTTC
CASSDPGLAETNEQFF
>.|many|TRBV7-9|TRBJ2-7
TGTGCCAGCAGCTTCCCAGGGATCTACGAGCAGTACTTC
CASSFPGIYEQYF
>.|many|TRBV2|TRBJ1-5
TGTGCCAGCAGTGAGGAAAGAGCGCGGAGCAATCAGCCCCAGCATTTT
CASSEERARSNQPQHF
>.|few|TRBV9|TRBJ2-1
TGTGCCAGCAGCCCCACCCCTCAGAACAATGAGCAGTTCTTC
CASSPTPQNNEQFF
>TRBD1|few|TRBV13|TRBJ2-5
TGTGCCAGCGCTACAGGGGGCGTGACCCAGTACTTC
CASATGGVTQYF